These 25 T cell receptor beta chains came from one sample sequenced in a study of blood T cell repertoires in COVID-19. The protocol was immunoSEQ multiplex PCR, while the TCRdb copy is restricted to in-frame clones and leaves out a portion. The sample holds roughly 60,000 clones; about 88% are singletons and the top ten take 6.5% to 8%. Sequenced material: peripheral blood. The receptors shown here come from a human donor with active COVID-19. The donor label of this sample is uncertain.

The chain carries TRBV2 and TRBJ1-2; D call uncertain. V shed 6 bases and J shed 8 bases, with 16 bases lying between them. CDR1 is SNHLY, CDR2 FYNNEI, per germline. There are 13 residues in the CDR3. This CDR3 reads CASSRDIREGYTF. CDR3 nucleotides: TGTGCCAGCAGCCGAGACATAAGAGAAGGCTACACCTTC.

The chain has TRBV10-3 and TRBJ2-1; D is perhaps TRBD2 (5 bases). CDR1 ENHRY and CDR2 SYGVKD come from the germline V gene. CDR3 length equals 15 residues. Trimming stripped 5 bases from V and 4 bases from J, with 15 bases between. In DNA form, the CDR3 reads TGTGCCATCAGTCAAGACTTGGGCGGGTACAATGAGCAGTTCTTC. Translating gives CAISQDLGGYNEQFF.

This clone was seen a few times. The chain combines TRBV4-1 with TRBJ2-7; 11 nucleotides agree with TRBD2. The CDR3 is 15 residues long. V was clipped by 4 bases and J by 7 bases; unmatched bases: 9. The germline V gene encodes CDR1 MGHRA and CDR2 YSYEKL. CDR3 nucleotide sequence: TGCGCCAGCAGCCTTGGGACTAGCGGTCTACGAGAGCAGTACTTC. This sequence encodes CASSLGTSGLREQYF.

The CDR3 sequence: CATRREGGRSYNEQFF. The CDR3 bases are TGTGCCACCCGACGGGAGGGCGGGAGAAGCTACAATGAGCAGTTCTTC. V gene TRBV10-3 combines with J gene TRBJ2-1; TRBD2 aligns across 8 bases. The germline V gene has CDR1 ENHRY and CDR2 SYGVKD. The CDR3 consists of 16 residues. Losses at the gene ends were 10 bases for V and 3 bases for J; bases not matched to a gene: 14.

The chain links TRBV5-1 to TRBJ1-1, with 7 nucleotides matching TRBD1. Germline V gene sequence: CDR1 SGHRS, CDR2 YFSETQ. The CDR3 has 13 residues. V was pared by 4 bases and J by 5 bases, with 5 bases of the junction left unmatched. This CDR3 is CASSLGTETEAFF. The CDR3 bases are TGCGCCAGCAGCCTCGGGACAGAGACTGAAGCTTTCTTT.

The CDR3 DNA sequence: TGTGCCACCAGTGATTACTACTCCGAGCAGTACTTC. This sequence encodes CATSDYYSEQYF. The chain couples TRBV24-1 to TRBJ2-7; D is unclear. Germline values: CDR1 KGHDR, CDR2 SFDVKD. V lost 2 bases, J lost 6 bases, and 7 bases lay in between. The CDR3 runs to 12 residues.

CDR3 residues: CASRGTGTNQPQHF. CDR3 nucleotides: TGTGCCAGCAGGGGGACAGGGACCAATCAGCCCCAGCATTTT. V is TRBV2 and J is TRBJ1-5; TRBD1 aligns across 9 bases. V lost 6 bases and J lost 3; bases outside the gene matches: 3. The germline V gene has CDR1 SNHLY and CDR2 FYNNEI. The CDR3 runs to 14 residues.

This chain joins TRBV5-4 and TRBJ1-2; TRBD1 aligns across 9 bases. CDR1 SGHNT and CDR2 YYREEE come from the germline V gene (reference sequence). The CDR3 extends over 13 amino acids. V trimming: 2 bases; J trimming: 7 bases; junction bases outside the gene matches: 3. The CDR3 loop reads CASSLTGGRGYTF. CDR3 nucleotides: TGTGCCAGCAGCTTAACAGGGGGCCGTGGCTACACCTTC.

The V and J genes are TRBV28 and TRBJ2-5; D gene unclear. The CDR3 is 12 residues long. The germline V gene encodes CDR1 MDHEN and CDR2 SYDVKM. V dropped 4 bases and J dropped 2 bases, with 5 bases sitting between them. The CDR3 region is CASSWQQETQYF. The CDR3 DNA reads TGTGCCAGCAGTTGGCAACAAGAGACCCAGTACTTC.

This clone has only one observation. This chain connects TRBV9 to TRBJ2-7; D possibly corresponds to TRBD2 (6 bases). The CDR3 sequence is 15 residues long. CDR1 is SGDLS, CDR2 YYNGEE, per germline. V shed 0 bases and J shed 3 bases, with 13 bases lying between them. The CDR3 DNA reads TGTGCCAGCAGCGTAGGGGGGGATTACTACTACGAGCAGTACTTC. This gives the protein CASSVGGDYYYEQYF.

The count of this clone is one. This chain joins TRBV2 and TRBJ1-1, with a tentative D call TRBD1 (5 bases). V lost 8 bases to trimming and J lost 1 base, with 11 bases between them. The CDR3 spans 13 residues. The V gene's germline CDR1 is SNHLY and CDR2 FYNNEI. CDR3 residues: CASAGEGNTEAFF. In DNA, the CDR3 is TGTGCCAGCGCGGGGGAAGGGAACACTGAAGCTTTCTTT.

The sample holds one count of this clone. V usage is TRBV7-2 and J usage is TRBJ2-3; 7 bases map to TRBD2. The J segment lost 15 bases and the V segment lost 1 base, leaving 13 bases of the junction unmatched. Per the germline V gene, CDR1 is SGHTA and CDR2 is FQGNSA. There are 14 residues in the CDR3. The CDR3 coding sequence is TGTGCCAGCAGCTTAGATTTGGTGTTAGCGGGCCCTTATTTT. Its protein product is CASSLDLVLAGPYF.

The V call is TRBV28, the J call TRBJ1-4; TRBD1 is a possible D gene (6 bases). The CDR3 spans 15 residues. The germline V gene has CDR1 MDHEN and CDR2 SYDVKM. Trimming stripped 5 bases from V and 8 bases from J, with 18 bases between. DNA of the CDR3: TGTGCCAGCAGTAAATACAGGGCGAGGGAGGAAAAACTGTTTTTT. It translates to CASSKYRAREEKLFF.

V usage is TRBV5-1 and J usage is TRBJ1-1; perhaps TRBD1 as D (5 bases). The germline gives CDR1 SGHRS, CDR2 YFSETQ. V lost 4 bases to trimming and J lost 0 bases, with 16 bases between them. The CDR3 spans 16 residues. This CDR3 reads CASSIGQTAMNTEAFF. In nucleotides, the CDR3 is TGCGCCAGCAGCATTGGTCAGACAGCGATGAACACTGAAGCTTTCTTT.

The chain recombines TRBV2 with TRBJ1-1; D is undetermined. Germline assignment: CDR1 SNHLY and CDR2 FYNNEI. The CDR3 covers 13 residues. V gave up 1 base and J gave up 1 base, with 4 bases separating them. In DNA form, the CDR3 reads TGTGCCAGCAGTGAAGTAGAGAACACTGAAGCTTTCTTT. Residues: CASSEVENTEAFF.

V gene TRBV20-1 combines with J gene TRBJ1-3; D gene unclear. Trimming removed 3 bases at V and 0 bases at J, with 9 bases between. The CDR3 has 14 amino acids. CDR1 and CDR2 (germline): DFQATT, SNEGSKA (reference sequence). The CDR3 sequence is CSASRTVSGNTIYF. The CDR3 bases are TGCAGTGCTAGTCGAACAGTCTCTGGAAACACCATATATTTT.

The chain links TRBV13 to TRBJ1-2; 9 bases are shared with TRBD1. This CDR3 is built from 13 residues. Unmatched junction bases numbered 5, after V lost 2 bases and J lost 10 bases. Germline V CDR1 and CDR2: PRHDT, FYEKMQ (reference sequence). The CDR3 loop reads CASSLRGQGAYTF. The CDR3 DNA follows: TGTGCCAGCAGCTTAAGGGGACAGGGCGCCTACACCTTC. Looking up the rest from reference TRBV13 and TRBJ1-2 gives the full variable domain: AAGVIQSPRHLIKEKRETATLKCYPIPRHDTVYWYQQGPGQDPQFLISFYEKMQSDKGSIPDRFSAQQFSDYHSELNMSSLELGDSALYFCASSLRGQGAYTFGSGTRLTVV.

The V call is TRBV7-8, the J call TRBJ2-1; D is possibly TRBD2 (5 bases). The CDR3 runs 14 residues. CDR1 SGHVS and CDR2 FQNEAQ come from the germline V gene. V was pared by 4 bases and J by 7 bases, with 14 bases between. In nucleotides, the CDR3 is TGTGCCAGCAGCTCACGATCACTAGGAAATGAGCAGTTCTTC. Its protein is CASSSRSLGNEQFF.

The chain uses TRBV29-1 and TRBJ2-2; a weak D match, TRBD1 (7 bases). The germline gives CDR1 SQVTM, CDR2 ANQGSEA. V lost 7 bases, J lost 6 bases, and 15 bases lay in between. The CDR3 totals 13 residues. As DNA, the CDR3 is TGCAGCGCTAGCGCCCAGGGGGCCGGGGAGCTGTTTTTT. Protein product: CSASAQGAGELFF.

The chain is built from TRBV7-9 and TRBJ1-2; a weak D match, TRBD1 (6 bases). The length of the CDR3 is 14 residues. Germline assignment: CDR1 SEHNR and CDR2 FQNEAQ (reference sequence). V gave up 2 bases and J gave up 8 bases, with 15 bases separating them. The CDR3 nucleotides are TGTGCCAGCAGCTTATCCGCAGGGGATGACGGCTACACCTTC. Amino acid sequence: CASSLSAGDDGYTF.

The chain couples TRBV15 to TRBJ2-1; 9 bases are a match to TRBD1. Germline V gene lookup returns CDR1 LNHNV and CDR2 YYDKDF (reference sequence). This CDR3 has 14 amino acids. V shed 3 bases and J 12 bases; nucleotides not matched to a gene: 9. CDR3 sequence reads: CATSRGDREVRQFF. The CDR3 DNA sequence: TGTGCCACCAGCAGGGGGGACAGGGAAGTCCGGCAGTTCTTC.

CDR3 protein: CASSFGRGDTYEQYF. Written as DNA, the CDR3 is TGTGCCAGCAGCTTCGGCCGGGGGGATACCTACGAGCAGTACTTC. This sequence joins TRBV7-8 and TRBJ2-7; 7 nucleotides agree with TRBD2. CDR3 length: 15 residues. The ends lost 3 bases at V and 2 bases at J; junction bases unmatched: 7. CDR1 is SGHVS, CDR2 FQNEAQ, per germline.

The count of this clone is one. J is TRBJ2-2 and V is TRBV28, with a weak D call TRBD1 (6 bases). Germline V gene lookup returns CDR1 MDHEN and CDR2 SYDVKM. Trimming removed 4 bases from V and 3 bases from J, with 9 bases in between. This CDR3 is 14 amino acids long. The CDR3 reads CASSSGADTGELFF. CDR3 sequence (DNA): TGTGCCAGCAGTTCAGGGGCGGACACCGGGGAGCTGTTTTTT.

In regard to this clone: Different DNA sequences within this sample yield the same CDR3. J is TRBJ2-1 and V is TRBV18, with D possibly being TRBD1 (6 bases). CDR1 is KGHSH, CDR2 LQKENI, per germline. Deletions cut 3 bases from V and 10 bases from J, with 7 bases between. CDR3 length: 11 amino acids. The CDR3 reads CASSPDREQFF. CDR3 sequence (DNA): TGTGCCAGCTCACCCGACAGGGAGCAGTTCTTC.

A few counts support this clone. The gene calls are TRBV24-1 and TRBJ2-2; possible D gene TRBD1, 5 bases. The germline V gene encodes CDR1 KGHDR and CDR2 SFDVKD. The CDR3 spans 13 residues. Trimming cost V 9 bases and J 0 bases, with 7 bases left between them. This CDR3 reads CATGHTNTGELFF. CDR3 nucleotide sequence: TGTGCCACCGGACATACGAACACCGGGGAGCTGTTTTTT.